This T cell receptor (beta chain) derives from a study of T cell changes during pregnancy in multiple sclerosis. Germline V gives CDR1 SGHVS, CDR2 FNYEAQ. The CDR3 has 13 amino acids. V dropped 5 bases and J dropped 2; count of bases not matched to a gene: 2. Clones were sequenced by immunoSEQ multiplex PCR, and TCRdb holds only the in-frame ones, with some missing. This table has some 10,000 clones, around 89% appearing once. The genes are TRBV7-6 and TRBJ2-5, with 7 bases identical to TRBD1. The source of this sequence is a female donor in good health, enrolled as a control in a pregnancy study. The source was CD8+ T cells from peripheral blood mononuclear cells, collected in the first trimester of pregnancy. The CDR3 loop is CASSGDRQETQYF. CDR3 DNA sequence: TGTGCCAGCAGCGGGGACAGACAAGAGACCCAGTACTTC.